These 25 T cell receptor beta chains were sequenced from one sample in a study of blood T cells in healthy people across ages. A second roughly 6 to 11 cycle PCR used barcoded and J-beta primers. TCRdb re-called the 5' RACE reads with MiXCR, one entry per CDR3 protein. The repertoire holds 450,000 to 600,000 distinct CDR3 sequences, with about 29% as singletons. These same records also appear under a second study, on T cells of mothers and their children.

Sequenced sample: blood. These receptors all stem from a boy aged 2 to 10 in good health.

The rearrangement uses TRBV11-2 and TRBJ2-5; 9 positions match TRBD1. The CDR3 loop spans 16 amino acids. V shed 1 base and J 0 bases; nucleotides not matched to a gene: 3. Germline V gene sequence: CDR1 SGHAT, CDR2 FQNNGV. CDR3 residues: CASSLAGQGHQETQYF. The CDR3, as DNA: TGTGCCAGCAGCTTAGCGGGACAGGGTCACCAAGAGACCCAGTACTTC.

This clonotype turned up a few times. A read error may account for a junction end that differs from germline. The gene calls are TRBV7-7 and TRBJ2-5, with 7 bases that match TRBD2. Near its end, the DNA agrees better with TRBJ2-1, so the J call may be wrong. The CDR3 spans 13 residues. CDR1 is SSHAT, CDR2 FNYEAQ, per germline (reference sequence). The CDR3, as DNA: TGTGCTAGCAGCCCTTCTGCGGGACTACGACAGTTCTTC. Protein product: CASSPSAGLRQFF.

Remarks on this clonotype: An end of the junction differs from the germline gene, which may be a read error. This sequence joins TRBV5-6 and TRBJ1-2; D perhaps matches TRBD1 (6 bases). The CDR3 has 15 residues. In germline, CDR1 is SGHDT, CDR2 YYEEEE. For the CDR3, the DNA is TGTGCCAACAGCTTGCCCGAGAGGGGGTTCCGGGGCTACACCTTC. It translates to CANSLPERGFRGYTF.

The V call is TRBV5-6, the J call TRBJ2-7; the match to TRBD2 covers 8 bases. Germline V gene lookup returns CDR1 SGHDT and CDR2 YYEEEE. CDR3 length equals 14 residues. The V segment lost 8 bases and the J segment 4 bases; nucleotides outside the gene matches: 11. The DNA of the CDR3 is TGTGCCAGGTACGGGACTAGGGAATTATACGAGCAGTACTTC. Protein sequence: CARYGTRELYEQYF. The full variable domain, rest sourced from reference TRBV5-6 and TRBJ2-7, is DAGVTQSPTHLIKTRGQQVTLRCSPKSGHDTVSWYQQALGQGPQFIFQYYEEEERQRGNFPDRFSGHQFPNYSSELNVNALLLGDSALYLCARYGTRELYEQYFGPGTRLTVT.

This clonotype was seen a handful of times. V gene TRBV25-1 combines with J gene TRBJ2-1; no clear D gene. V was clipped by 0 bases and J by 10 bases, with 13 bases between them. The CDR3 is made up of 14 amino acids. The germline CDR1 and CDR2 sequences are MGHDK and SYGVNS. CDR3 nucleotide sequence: TGTGCCAGCAGTGAATATTCGACCCGCGAGGAGCAGTTCTTC. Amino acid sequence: CASSEYSTREEQFF.

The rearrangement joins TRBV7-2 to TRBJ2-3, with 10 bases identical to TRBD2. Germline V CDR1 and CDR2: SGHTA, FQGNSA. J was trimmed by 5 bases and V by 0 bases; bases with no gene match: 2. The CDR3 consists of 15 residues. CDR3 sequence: CASSLAPSGRDTQYF. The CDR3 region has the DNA TGTGCCAGCAGCTTAGCGCCTAGCGGGAGAGATACGCAGTATTTT. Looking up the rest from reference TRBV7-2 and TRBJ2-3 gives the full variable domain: GAGVSQSPSNKVTEKGKDVELRCDPISGHTALYWYRQSLGQGLEFLIYFQGNSAPDKSGLPSDRFSAERTGGSVSTLTIQRTQQEDSAVYLCASSLAPSGRDTQYFGPGTRLTVL.

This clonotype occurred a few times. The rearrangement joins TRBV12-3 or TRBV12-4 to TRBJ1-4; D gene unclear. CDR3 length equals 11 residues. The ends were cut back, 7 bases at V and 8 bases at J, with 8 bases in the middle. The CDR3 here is CASTYGEKLFF. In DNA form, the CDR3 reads TGTGCCAGCACTTACGGAGAAAAACTGTTTTTT.

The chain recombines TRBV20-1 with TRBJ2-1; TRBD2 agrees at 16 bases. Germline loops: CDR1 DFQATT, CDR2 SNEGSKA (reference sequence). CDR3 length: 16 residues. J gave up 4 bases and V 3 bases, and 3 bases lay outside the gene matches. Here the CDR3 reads CSASGTSGRAYNEQFF. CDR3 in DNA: TGCAGTGCTAGCGGGACTAGCGGGAGGGCGTACAATGAGCAGTTCTTC.

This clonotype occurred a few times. The chain's CDR3 is CASSLGPGQAYEQYF. CDR3 sequence (DNA): TGTGCCAGCAGCTTGGGTCCGGGACAGGCCTACGAGCAGTACTTC. This chain uses TRBV5-5 with TRBJ2-7; 8 nucleotides line up with TRBD1. The J segment lost 2 bases and the V segment lost 0 bases, leaving 4 bases of the junction unmatched. The CDR3 loop spans 15 amino acids. CDR1 SGHKS and CDR2 YYEKEE come from the germline V gene (reference sequence).

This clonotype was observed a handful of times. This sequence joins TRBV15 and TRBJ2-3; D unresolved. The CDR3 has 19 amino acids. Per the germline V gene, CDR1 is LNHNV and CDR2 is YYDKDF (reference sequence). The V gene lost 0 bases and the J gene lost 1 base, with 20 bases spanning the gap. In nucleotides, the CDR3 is TGTGCCACCAGCAGAGATTATTGGTCGGGCACACTCCGCACAGATACGCAGTATTTT. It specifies CATSRDYWSGTLRTDTQYF.

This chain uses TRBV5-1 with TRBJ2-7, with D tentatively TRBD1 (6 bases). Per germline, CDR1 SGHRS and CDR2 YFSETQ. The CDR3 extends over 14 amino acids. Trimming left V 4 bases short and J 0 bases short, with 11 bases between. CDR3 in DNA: TGCGCCAGCAGCCCGACAGGAGACTCCTACGAGCAGTACTTC. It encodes CASSPTGDSYEQYF.

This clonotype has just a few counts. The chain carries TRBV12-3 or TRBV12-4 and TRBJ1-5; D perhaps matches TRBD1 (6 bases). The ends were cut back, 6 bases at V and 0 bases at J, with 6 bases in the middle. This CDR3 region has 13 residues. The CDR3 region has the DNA TGTGCCAGCAGGGGACATAGCAATCAGCCCCAGCATTTT. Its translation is CASRGHSNQPQHF.

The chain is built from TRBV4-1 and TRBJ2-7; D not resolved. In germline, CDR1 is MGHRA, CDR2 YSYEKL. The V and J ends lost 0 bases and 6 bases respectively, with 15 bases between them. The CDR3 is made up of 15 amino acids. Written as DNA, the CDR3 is TGCGCCAGCAGCCAAGATTGCCTAATCCAAGGCGAGCAGTACTTC. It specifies CASSQDCLIQGEQYF.

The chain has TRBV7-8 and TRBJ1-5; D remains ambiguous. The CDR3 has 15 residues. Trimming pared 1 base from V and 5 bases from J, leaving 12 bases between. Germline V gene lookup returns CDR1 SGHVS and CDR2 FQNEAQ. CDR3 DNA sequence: TGTGCCAGCAGCTTAGAGGGCCAGCTACATCAGCCCCAGCATTTT. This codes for CASSLEGQLHQPQHF.

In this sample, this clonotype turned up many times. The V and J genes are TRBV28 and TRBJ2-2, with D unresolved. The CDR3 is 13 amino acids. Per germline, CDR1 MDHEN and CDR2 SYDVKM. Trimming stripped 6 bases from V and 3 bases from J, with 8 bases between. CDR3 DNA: TGTGCCAGCAGCTCCGGATACACCGGGGAGCTGTTTTTT. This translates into CASSSGYTGELFF.

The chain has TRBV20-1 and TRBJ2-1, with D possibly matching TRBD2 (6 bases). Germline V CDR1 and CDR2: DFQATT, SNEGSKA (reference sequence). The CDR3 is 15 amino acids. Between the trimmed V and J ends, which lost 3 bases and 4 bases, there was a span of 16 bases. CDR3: CSARVAVADYNEQFF. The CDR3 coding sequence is TGCAGTGCTAGGGTGGCAGTAGCGGATTACAATGAGCAGTTCTTC.

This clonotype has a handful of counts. The CDR3 bases are TGTGCCGGCTCGCGGGGGGAGTCCCAGTACTTC. Its protein product is CAGSRGESQYF. The chain has TRBV6-6 and TRBJ2-5, with 8 bases aligning to TRBD2. CDR3 length: 11 residues. Germline CDR1 and CDR2: MNHNY and SVGAGI (reference sequence). With 11 bases clipped from V and 9 bases from J, the junction kept 8 bases outside the gene matches.

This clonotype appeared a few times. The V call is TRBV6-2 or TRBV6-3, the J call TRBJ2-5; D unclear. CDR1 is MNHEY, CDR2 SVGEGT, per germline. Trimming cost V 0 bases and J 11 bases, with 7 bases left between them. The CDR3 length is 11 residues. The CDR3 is CASSYSLLQYF. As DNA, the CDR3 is TGTGCCAGCAGTTACTCCCTTCTGCAGTACTTC.

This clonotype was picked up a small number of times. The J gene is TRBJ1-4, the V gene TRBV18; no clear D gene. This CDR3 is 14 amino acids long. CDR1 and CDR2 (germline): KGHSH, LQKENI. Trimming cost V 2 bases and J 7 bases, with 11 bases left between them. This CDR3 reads CASSPSEGFEKLFF. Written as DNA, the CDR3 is TGTGCCAGCTCACCATCCGAAGGGTTTGAAAAACTGTTTTTT.

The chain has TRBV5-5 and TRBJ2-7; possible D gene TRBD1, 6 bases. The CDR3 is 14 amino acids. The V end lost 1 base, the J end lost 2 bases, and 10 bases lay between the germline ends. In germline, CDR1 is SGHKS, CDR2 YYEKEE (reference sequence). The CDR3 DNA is TGTGCCAGCAGCTTGACAGGGTTTCCCTACGAGCAGTACTTC. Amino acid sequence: CASSLTGFPYEQYF.

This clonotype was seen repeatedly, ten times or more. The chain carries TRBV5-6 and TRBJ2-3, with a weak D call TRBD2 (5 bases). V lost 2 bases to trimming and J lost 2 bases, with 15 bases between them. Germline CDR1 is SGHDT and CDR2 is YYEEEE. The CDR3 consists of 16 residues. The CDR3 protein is CASSFRLTSPTDTQYF. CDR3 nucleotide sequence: TGTGCCAGCAGCTTCCGACTAACCTCCCCCACAGATACGCAGTATTTT.

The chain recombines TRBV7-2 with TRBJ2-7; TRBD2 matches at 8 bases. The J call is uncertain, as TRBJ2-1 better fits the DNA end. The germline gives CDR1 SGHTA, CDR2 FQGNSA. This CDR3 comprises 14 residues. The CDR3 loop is CASSSTSGYNEQFF. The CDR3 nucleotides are TGTGCCAGCAGCTCCACTAGCGGATACAATGAGCAGTTCTTC.

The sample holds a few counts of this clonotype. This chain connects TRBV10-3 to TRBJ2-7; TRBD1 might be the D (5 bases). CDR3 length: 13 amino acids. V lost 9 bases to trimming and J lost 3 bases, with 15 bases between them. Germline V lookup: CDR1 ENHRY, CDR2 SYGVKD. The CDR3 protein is CAIGHPLGYEQYF. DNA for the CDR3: TGTGCCATAGGACACCCTCTAGGCTACGAGCAGTACTTC.

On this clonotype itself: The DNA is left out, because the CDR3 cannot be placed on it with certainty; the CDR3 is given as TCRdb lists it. CDR3 amino acids: CASSPGLFFGTQYF. The V and J genes are TRBV7-9 and TRBJ2-3; the D call of TRBD2 is as the table states it, not checked on the DNA. The germline CDR1 and CDR2 sequences are SEHNR and FQNEAQ (reference sequence). The length of the CDR3 is 14 amino acids, counting both ends.

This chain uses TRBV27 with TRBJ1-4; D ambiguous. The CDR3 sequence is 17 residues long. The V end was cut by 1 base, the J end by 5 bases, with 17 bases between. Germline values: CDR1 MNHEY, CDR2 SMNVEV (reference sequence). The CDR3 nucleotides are TGTGCCAGCAGTTTATATACCCCCCGCGGTGCGAATGAAAAACTGTTTTTT. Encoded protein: CASSLYTPRGANEKLFF.